A selection of T cell receptor beta chains follows, all from one sample in a study of cytomegalovirus exposure and HLA in healthy donors. Only in-frame clones appear in the TCRdb table, and some are missing; sequencing was by immunoSEQ multiplex PCR. The sample contains about 180,000 clones, about nine tenths of which appear only once. Input material: PBMCs. These receptors all stem from a man between 18 and 35 years old in good health and CMV-seropositive. Both conserved end residues are part of each CDR3. The D gene is left open where the match is weak. Size tells how often a clone was seen (once, few, many) or the class of an expanded clone, and some rows leave it out.

D gene: -; V gene: TRBV6-5; J gene: TRBJ1-5; clone size: -; CDR3 protein: CASGQGYQPQHF; CDR3 DNA: TGTGCCAGCGGGCAGGGGTATCAGCCCCAGCATTTT
D gene: -; V gene: TRBV25-1; J gene: TRBJ2-2; clone size: -; CDR3 protein: CAIRGSGELFF; CDR3 DNA: TGTGCCATTAGGGGATCCGGGGAGCTGTTTTTT
D gene: -; V gene: TRBV7-9; J gene: TRBJ2-5; clone size: -; CDR3 protein: CASSPSDREQETQYF; CDR3 DNA: TGTGCCAGCAGCCCCTCGGACAGAGAACAAGAGACCCAGTACTTC
D gene: -; V gene: TRBV6-1; J gene: TRBJ1-2; clone size: -; CDR3 protein: CASRVGTNYGYTF; CDR3 DNA: TGTGCCAGCAGGGTGGGGACAAACTATGGCTACACCTTC
D gene: TRBD1; V gene: TRBV5-1; J gene: TRBJ1-6; clone size: -; CDR3 protein: CASSYGGDRAVYNSPLHF; CDR3 DNA: TGCGCCAGCAGCTACGGCGGGGACAGGGCCGTCTATAATTCACCCCTCCACTTT
D gene: -; V gene: TRBV12-1; J gene: TRBJ1-5; clone size: -; CDR3 protein: CASSPGRTGAHNSNQPQHF; CDR3 DNA: TGTGCCAGCAGCCCCGGTAGGACTGGAGCTCATAATAGCAATCAGCCCCAGCATTTT
D gene: TRBD2; V gene: TRBV28; J gene: TRBJ2-1; clone size: -; CDR3 protein: CASSLSASGRTNEQFF; CDR3 DNA: TGTGCCAGCAGTTTGTCGGCTAGCGGGAGAACCAATGAGCAGTTCTTC
D gene: -; V gene: TRBV6-5; J gene: TRBJ1-3; clone size: -; CDR3 protein: CASSSPQGTGNTIYF; CDR3 DNA: TGTGCCAGCAGCTCTCCACAGGGAACAGGAAACACCATATATTTT
D gene: TRBD2; V gene: TRBV6-1; J gene: TRBJ2-7; clone size: -; CDR3 protein: CASSGWEIAGTYEQYF; CDR3 DNA: TGTGCCAGCAGTGGTTGGGAAATAGCGGGGACCTACGAGCAGTACTTC
D gene: -; V gene: TRBV28; J gene: TRBJ2-7; clone size: -; CDR3 protein: CASSFRDYEQYF; CDR3 DNA: TGTGCCAGCAGTTTCAGGGACTACGAGCAGTACTTC
D gene: -; V gene: TRBV7-9; J gene: TRBJ1-1; clone size: -; CDR3 protein: CASSVPPGAFF; CDR3 DNA: TGTGCCAGCAGCGTCCCCCCAGGAGCTTTCTTT
D gene: TRBD2; V gene: TRBV7-9; J gene: TRBJ2-5; clone size: -; CDR3 protein: CASSLARGLAVQETQYF; CDR3 DNA: TGTGCCAGCAGCTTAGCGAGAGGACTAGCGGTACAAGAGACCCAGTACTTC
D gene: -; V gene: TRBV7-8; J gene: TRBJ1-4; clone size: -; CDR3 protein: CASSSYRAGPTNEKLFF; CDR3 DNA: TGTGCCAGCAGCTCCTATCGGGCGGGTCCAACTAATGAAAAACTGTTTTTT
D gene: TRBD2; V gene: TRBV9; J gene: TRBJ2-7; clone size: -; CDR3 protein: CASSVTSGSYEQYF; CDR3 DNA: TGTGCCAGCAGCGTCACTAGCGGGAGCTACGAGCAGTACTTC
D gene: -; V gene: TRBV2; J gene: TRBJ2-3; clone size: -; CDR3 protein: CASSGGRVNTDTQYF; CDR3 DNA: TGTGCCAGCAGTGGGGGGCGGGTCAACACAGATACGCAGTATTTT
D gene: -; V gene: TRBV27; J gene: TRBJ2-7; clone size: -; CDR3 protein: CASRTRAGLEQYF; CDR3 DNA: TGTGCCAGCAGGACTCGAGCAGGGCTCGAGCAGTACTTC
D gene: -; V gene: TRBV6-1; J gene: TRBJ2-1; clone size: -; CDR3 protein: CASSEAPGASSYNEQFF; CDR3 DNA: TGTGCCAGCAGTGAAGCGCCGGGAGCCAGCTCCTACAATGAGCAGTTCTTC
D gene: TRBD1; V gene: TRBV29-1; J gene: TRBJ1-2; clone size: once; CDR3 protein: CSASGQGAVLGGYTF; CDR3 DNA: TGCAGCGCATCGGGACAGGGGGCGGTGCTCGGGGGCTACACCTTC
D gene: -; V gene: TRBV29-1; J gene: TRBJ1-2; clone size: -; CDR3 protein: CSVIRSPFDGYTF; CDR3 DNA: TGCAGCGTTATTCGGAGTCCGTTTGATGGCTACACCTTC
D gene: -; V gene: TRBV15; J gene: TRBJ1-4; clone size: -; CDR3 protein: CATSGTNEKLFF; CDR3 DNA: TGTGCCACCAGTGGCACTAATGAAAAACTGTTTTTT